These 16 T cell receptor beta chains came from one sample sequenced in a study of blood T cell repertoires in COVID-19. Profiled with immunoSEQ multiplex PCR; TCRdb holds only in-frame clones, not every one. The repertoire holds about 270,000 clones, 81% seen once, with roughly 2.9% in the top ten. The specimen sequenced was peripheral blood. These TCRs come from a woman aged 60-75 years with active or convalescent COVID-19.

The genes are TRBV5-1 and TRBJ2-7; 8 nucleotides match TRBD2. The germline V gene has CDR1 SGHRS and CDR2 YFSETQ. Trimming removed 2 bases from V and 0 bases from J; junction bases left unmatched: 7. The CDR3 contains 16 residues. CDR3 residues: CASSLFQRGNSYEQYF. The CDR3 DNA follows: TGCGCCAGCAGCTTATTCCAGCGGGGGAACTCCTACGAGCAGTACTTC.

The chain is built from TRBV6-6 and TRBJ1-1; D is possibly TRBD1 (5 bases). The CDR3 runs 19 residues. The V gene's germline CDR1 is MNHNY and CDR2 SVGAGI (reference sequence). The V gene lost 8 bases and the J gene lost 0 bases, with 28 bases spanning the gap. CDR3 sequence: CASLYSSHQGLRLNTEAFF. In DNA, the CDR3 is TGTGCCAGCCTCTACTCCAGCCACCAGGGTTTAAGGTTGAACACTGAAGCTTTCTTT.

The rearrangement links TRBV2 to TRBJ2-3, with D uncertain. V lost 6 bases and J lost 1, with 5 bases in between. In germline, CDR1 is SNHLY, CDR2 FYNNEI. The CDR3 runs 12 residues. This chain's CDR3 is CASSQGTDTQYF. DNA of the CDR3: TGTGCCAGCAGCCAGGGCACAGATACGCAGTATTTT.

This chain links TRBV9 with TRBJ2-1, with D uncertain. Germline lookup yields CDR1 SGDLS and CDR2 YYNGEE. Trimming pared 2 bases from V and 2 bases from J, leaving 8 bases between. This CDR3 is built from 14 residues. The CDR3 DNA is TGTGCCAGCAGCGTCACCCCTACCTACAATGAGCAGTTCTTC. This gives the protein CASSVTPTYNEQFF.

This clone was detected a few times. The chain has TRBV4-3 and TRBJ1-1; maybe TRBD1 (6 bases). Between the trimmed V and J ends, which lost 3 bases and 4 bases, there was a span of 6 bases. Germline V gene sequence: CDR1 LGHNA, CDR2 YSLEER. This CDR3 is built from 12 residues. The CDR3 DNA reads TGCGCCAGCAGCCACAGGGGCACTGAAGCTTTCTTT. Protein sequence: CASSHRGTEAFF.

V and J are TRBV19 and TRBJ1-5; 12 nucleotides line up with TRBD1. Germline loops: CDR1 LNHDA, CDR2 SQIVND (reference sequence). The CDR3 loop spans 19 amino acids. V lost 5 bases, J lost 2 bases, and 13 bases stayed unmatched. The CDR3 DNA is TGTGCCAGTAGTGTCCGTAGGGGACAGGGGGCGCGGGGCAATCAGCCCCAGCATTTT. It translates to CASSVRRGQGARGNQPQHF.

The gene calls are TRBV3-1 (or the pseudogene TRBV3-2) and TRBJ1-4; a possible D gene is TRBD1 (6 bases). Trimming left V 0 bases short and J 8 bases short, with 16 bases between. CDR1 and CDR2 (germline): LGHDT, YNNKEL (reference sequence). The CDR3 length is 16 residues. The CDR3 is CASSQERAKDREKLFF. As DNA, the CDR3 is TGTGCCAGCAGCCAAGAACGTGCGAAGGACAGAGAAAAACTGTTTTTT.

Of note for this clone: Other DNA sequences within the sample encode an identical CDR3. V and J are TRBV9 and TRBJ1-1; D is possibly TRBD1 (5 bases). The CDR3 extends over 15 amino acids. Trimming pared 0 bases from V and 1 base from J, leaving 10 bases between. Per germline, CDR1 SGDLS and CDR2 YYNGEE. The CDR3 sequence: CASSVGWGENTEAFF. CDR3 sequence (DNA): TGTGCCAGCAGCGTAGGGTGGGGCGAGAACACTGAAGCTTTCTTT.

The V and J genes are TRBV6-5 and TRBJ1-2, with 8 positions matching TRBD1. The germline V gene has CDR1 MNHEY and CDR2 SVGAGI. The CDR3 extends over 14 amino acids. J was trimmed by 2 bases and V by 2 bases; bases with no gene match: 1. The CDR3 DNA follows: TGTGCCAGCAGTTACGGGGACAGGAACTATGGCTACACCTTC. Protein sequence: CASSYGDRNYGYTF.

This clone showed up just once. CDR3 amino acids: CASSVAASGGTDTQYF. The CDR3 DNA reads as TGTGCCAGCAGCGTAGCAGCTAGCGGGGGCACAGATACGCAGTATTTT. The rearrangement uses TRBV9 and TRBJ2-3, with 9 bases matching TRBD2. Germline assignment: CDR1 SGDLS and CDR2 YYNGEE. With V trimmed by 0 bases and J by 1 base, 3 bases remained unmatched. This CDR3 is 16 amino acids long.

The chain carries TRBV7-8 and TRBJ2-2, with 11 bases fitting TRBD2. The CDR3 runs 16 residues. Losses at the gene ends were 1 base for V and 7 bases for J; bases not matched to a gene: 5. Per the germline V gene, CDR1 is SGHVS and CDR2 is FQNEAQ. The CDR3 bases are TGTGCCAGCAGCTTAGTAGCGGGGGGGCTATTCGGGGAGCTGTTTTTT. Translation gives CASSLVAGGLFGELFF.

The chain combines TRBV5-1 with TRBJ2-5, with D possibly TRBD2 on 6 matching bases. V was trimmed by 2 bases and J by 5 bases, leaving 13 bases between them. Germline V gives CDR1 SGHRS, CDR2 YFSETQ. The CDR3 consists of 14 residues. In DNA form, the CDR3 reads TGCGCCAGCAGCTTCCAGGGAGGCAGGGAGACCCAGTACTTC. Translating it yields CASSFQGGRETQYF.

In its sample, this clone was seen a few times. The gene calls are TRBV30 and TRBJ2-3; 8 bases agree with TRBD1. The CDR3 length is 12 residues. Germline values: CDR1 GTSNPN, CDR2 SVGIG (reference sequence). Unmatched junction bases numbered 1, after V lost 4 bases and J lost 4 bases. The CDR3 reads CAWTGGADTQYF. The CDR3, as DNA: TGTGCCTGGACAGGGGGCGCAGATACGCAGTATTTT.

CDR3 residues: CASSLRGQSSTGQFF. The CDR3 region has the DNA TGTGCCAGCAGCTTGCGGGGACAGTCCTCGACGGGGCAGTTCTTC. The chain carries TRBV5-6 and TRBJ2-1; 7 bases agree with TRBD1. The germline V gene has CDR1 SGHDT and CDR2 YYEEEE. This CDR3 contains 15 residues. V lost 1 base and J lost 12; bases outside the gene matches: 13.

The rearrangement uses TRBV6-6 and TRBJ2-3; D may be TRBD1 (5 bases). Germline values: CDR1 MNHNY, CDR2 SVGAGI (reference sequence). V was pared by 2 bases and J by 1 base, with 7 bases between. The CDR3 has 14 amino acids. CDR3 amino acids: CASSYLGGTDTQYF. The DNA for the CDR3 is TGTGCCAGCAGTTACCTAGGGGGCACAGATACGCAGTATTTT.

The sample holds one count of this clone. The chain joins TRBV19 to TRBJ2-3; TRBD2 matches at 10 bases. CDR1 is LNHDA, CDR2 SQIVND, per germline (reference sequence). This CDR3 is built from 16 residues. The V gene end was trimmed by 3 bases and the J gene end by 0 bases; junction bases not matched to a gene: 3. CDR3 region: CASSIASGGSTDTQYF. Here the CDR3 DNA reads TGTGCCAGTAGTATCGCTAGCGGGGGAAGCACAGATACGCAGTATTTT.